This T cell receptor beta chain was sequenced in a study of cytomegalovirus exposure and HLA in healthy donors. It was healthy bone marrow donors who served as donors. CDR1 and CDR2 (germline): SGHNT, YYREEE (reference sequence). The CDR3 is made up of 15 amino acids. With 4 bases clipped from V and 8 bases from J, the junction kept 6 bases outside the gene matches. This clone showed up just a few times. What it binds is unknown. The study, taken as a whole, reports: TCR beta V- and J-gene trimming was later associated with a missense DCLRE1C variant.

Both 60 Vbeta primers and 13 Jbeta primers went into the PCR. Libraries were prepared by immunoSEQ multiplex PCR; TCRdb keeps only in-frame clonotypes and omits some of them. The table lists 60,000 to 75,000 clones, more than 75% of them singletons. The rearrangement uses TRBV5-4 and TRBJ1-6, with 10 bases lining up with TRBD1. Sequencing was carried out using PBMCs. The clonotype comes from a man aged 18-30 years in good health and CMV-seropositive. DNA of the CDR3: TGTGCCAGCAGCAGGAGGGGGACAGGGGATTCACCCCTCCACTTT. Translation: CASSRRGTGDSPLHF. The entire variable domain, with the rest obtained from reference TRBV5-4 and TRBJ1-6, is as follows: ETGVTQSPTHLIKTRGQQVTLRCSSQSGHNTVSWYQQALGQGPQFIFQYYREEENGRGNFPPRFSGLQFPNYSSELNVNALELDDSALYLCASSRRGTGDSPLHFGNGTRLTVT.